The next 21 T cell receptor beta chains were all read from a single sample in a study of human T cells and chemical hapten exposure. Documented time point: patch test 3, about 24 weeks after DPC sensitization. Treatment specified: therapeutic diphenylcyclopropenone sensitization with weekly scalp DPC. MiXCR, applied by TCRdb to the RACE reads, yields one record per CDR3 protein. The repertoire includes 50,000 or so distinct CDR3 sequences, approximately 9.9% of them detected once, and 16% sits in the top ten. The material sequenced was whole blood, taken in connection with sensitization to the hapten diphenylcyclopropenone (DPC). The source of these receptors is a woman in her forties with alopecia areata. Some clones in this sample may be carry-over from other donors' samples.

The chain couples TRBV5-8 to TRBJ2-7; no clear D. Looked up from germline, CDR1 is SGHTS and CDR2 is YDEGEE. Trimming shortened V by 4 bases and J by 1 base, and 9 bases separated the two germline ends. The CDR3 length is 13 residues. The CDR3 is CASSPEPSYEQYF. In DNA form, the CDR3 reads TGTGCCAGCAGCCCAGAGCCTTCCTACGAGCAGTACTTC.

This clonotype was seen at least ten times. The chain recombines TRBV5-1 with TRBJ1-2; unclear D gene. V lost 0 bases to trimming and J lost 1 base, with 7 bases between them. The germline CDR1 and CDR2 sequences are SGHRS and YFSETQ. The CDR3 extends over 14 amino acids. The CDR3, as DNA: TGCGCCAGCAGCTTGGATCGGGGTAACTATGGCTACACCTTC. The encoded protein is CASSLDRGNYGYTF. Combining the CDR3 with reference TRBV5-1 and TRBJ1-2 gives the whole variable domain KAGVTQTPRYLIKTRGQQVTLSCSPISGHRSVSWYQQTPGQGLQFLFEYFSETQRNKGNFPGRFSGRQFSNSRSEMNVSTLELGDSALYLCASSLDRGNYGYTFGSGTRLTVV.

This chain joins TRBV6-6 and TRBJ2-2, with 11 bases that match TRBD2. Germline loops: CDR1 MNHNY, CDR2 SVGAGI (reference sequence). CDR3 length equals 16 residues. Unmatched junction bases numbered 15, after V lost 10 bases and J lost 8 bases. The CDR3 spells CATTRPTSGGFGELFF. The CDR3 DNA reads as TGTGCCACCACCCGGCCAACTAGCGGGGGATTTGGGGAGCTGTTTTTT.

This clonotype was detected ten times or more. The chain joins TRBV20-1 to TRBJ2-2, with 7 nucleotides matching TRBD1. Trimming cost V 2 bases and J 6 bases; bases outside gene matches: 15. Germline-derived CDR1 and CDR2 are DFQATT and SNEGSKA (reference sequence). The CDR3 length is 17 residues. The CDR3 here is CSARTGAVTLGPGELFF. Here the CDR3 DNA reads TGCAGTGCTAGAACAGGGGCTGTCACACTTGGACCCGGGGAGCTGTTTTTT.

The chain carries TRBV4-1 and TRBJ1-2; D perhaps matches TRBD1 (5 bases). The CDR3 is 17 residues long. Germline V gives CDR1 MGHRA, CDR2 YSYEKL. V was pared by 0 bases and J by 4 bases, with 18 bases between. The CDR3 reads CASSQDEGLLHAYGYTF. The CDR3 DNA follows: TGCGCCAGCAGCCAAGACGAGGGGTTACTCCACGCCTATGGCTACACCTTC.

This chain links TRBV28 with TRBJ2-1, with a tentative D call TRBD2 (6 bases). The germline CDR1 and CDR2 sequences are MDHEN and SYDVKM. The CDR3 spans 16 residues. The V end was cut by 2 bases, the J end by 9 bases, with 20 bases between. The CDR3 bases are TGTGCCAGCAGTTTAGCATTCGGGACTGACCTCTCTGAGCAGTTCTTC. Translated, it gives CASSLAFGTDLSEQFF.

Ten or more counts support this clonotype. The V and J genes are TRBV11-3 and TRBJ2-5; a weak D match, TRBD2 (6 bases). The germline CDR1 and CDR2 sequences are SGHNT and YENEEA. This CDR3 region has 14 residues. Trimming shortened V by 5 bases and J by 2 bases, and 12 bases separated the two germline ends. Written as DNA, the CDR3 is TGTGCCAGCAGCATGGGGGGATCTCAAGAGACCCAGTACTTC. Its translation: CASSMGGSQETQYF.

By sample fraction, this clonotype is medium-sized. The chain couples TRBV11-3 to TRBJ2-2; D is undetermined. Trimming shortened V by 5 bases and J by 2 bases, and 6 bases separated the two germline ends. The CDR3 runs 13 residues. Germline V gene data show CDR1 as SGHNT and CDR2 as YENEEA. CDR3 region: CASSRRNTGELFF. CDR3 nucleotides: TGTGCCAGCAGCCGTCGTAACACCGGGGAGCTGTTTTTT.

The DNA of the CDR3 is TGCGCCAGCAGCTCCCAGGGGGTCGGCGATGAGCAGTTCTTC. Amino acids: CASSSQGVGDEQFF. The chain combines TRBV4-1 with TRBJ2-1, with 7 bases identical to TRBD1. CDR1 is MGHRA, CDR2 YSYEKL, per germline. CDR3 size: 14 residues. After removal of 5 bases from V and 8 bases from J, the junction contained 9 bases not matched to a gene.

There are many counts of this clonotype. The CDR3 sequence: CASSYAPAGSEQYF. The DNA for the CDR3 is TGTGCCAGCAGTTACGCCCCGGCGGGGTCTGAGCAGTACTTC. This chain connects TRBV6-5 to TRBJ2-7, with D possibly being TRBD2 (6 bases). Trimming stripped 2 bases from V and 7 bases from J, with 15 bases between. The CDR3 sequence is 14 residues long. CDR1 is MNHEY, CDR2 SVGAGI, per germline.

This clonotype has ten or more counts. The V and J genes are TRBV27 and TRBJ1-6; D is perhaps TRBD1 (5 bases). With 4 bases removed from V and 7 bases from J, the gap between germline ends came to 17 bases. CDR1 is MNHEY and CDR2 is SMNVEV in the germline V gene (reference sequence). The CDR3 has 16 amino acids. The CDR3 region is CASSSGAQGRNSPLHF. Written as DNA, the CDR3 is TGTGCCAGCAGTTCCGGGGCGCAGGGACGGAATTCACCCCTCCACTTT.

As concerns this clonotype: This CDR3 fails to terminate in the conserved phenylalanine or tryptophan, so it likely reflects a read error. The limits of the CDR3 on the DNA are not certain, so only TCRdb's listed CDR3 is given. The rearrangement uses TRBV6-5 and TRBJ2-7; the D call TRBD2 from the table was never checked on the DNA. Both ends counted, the CDR3 spans 12 residues. The germline CDR1 and CDR2 sequences are MNHEY and SVGAGI. The CDR3 sequence is CASSHHPGLAAS.

This clonotype was observed many times. The chain employs TRBV11-2 and TRBJ1-4; D gene ambiguous. This CDR3 is 13 amino acids long. Germline V gives CDR1 SGHAT, CDR2 FQNNGV. The V and J ends lost 5 bases and 11 bases respectively, with 15 bases between them. In DNA, the CDR3 is TGTGCCAGCAGCGCACCGCGTCAAGGGAAACTGTTTTTT. Its translation: CASSAPRQGKLFF.

The rearrangement links TRBV20-1 to TRBJ2-1; 7 nucleotides match TRBD1. Trimming cost V 6 bases and J 5 bases; bases outside gene matches: 13. CDR1 DFQATT and CDR2 SNEGSKA come from the germline V gene (reference sequence). This CDR3 is 15 amino acids long. The CDR3 DNA reads as TGCAGTGCATCAACCGGCTGGACAGGAAACAATGAGCAGTTCTTC. The encoded protein is CSASTGWTGNNEQFF.

The CDR3 DNA is TGTGCCAGCAGTGGGGGAGAAGGCACAGATACGCAGTATTTT. It is translated as CASSGGEGTDTQYF. The chain has TRBV6-5 and TRBJ2-3, with D perhaps matching TRBD1 or TRBD2 (5 bases each). The germline gives CDR1 MNHEY, CDR2 SVGAGI. Between the trimmed V and J ends, which lost 5 bases and 1 base, there was a span of 10 bases. The CDR3 is 14 residues long.

The CDR3 sequence is CASSPTGRLLNEQFF. DNA for the CDR3: TGTGCCAGCAGCCCCACGGGACGGCTCCTCAATGAGCAGTTCTTC. The gene calls are TRBV5-5 and TRBJ2-1; D may correspond to TRBD1 or TRBD2 (5 bases each). CDR1 is SGHKS, CDR2 YYEKEE, per germline (reference sequence). The CDR3 runs 15 residues. Deletions cut 4 bases from V and 6 bases from J, with 17 bases between.

This clonotype was recorded many times. The chain is built from TRBV6-1 and TRBJ1-2; D is undetermined. The V end lost 0 bases, the J end lost 0 bases, and 5 bases lay between the germline ends. The CDR3 has 14 residues. Germline V CDR1 and CDR2: MNHNS, SASEGT. Here the CDR3 DNA reads TGTGCCAGCAGTGAAGCGCAAACTAACTATGGCTACACCTTC. Protein product: CASSEAQTNYGYTF.

The rearrangement uses TRBV5-1 and TRBJ2-7; 9 positions match TRBD1. The CDR3 loop spans 15 amino acids. The junction had 5 bases not matched to a gene; V was cut back by 4 bases and J by 0 bases. CDR1 is SGHRS and CDR2 is YFSETQ in the germline V gene. The CDR3, as DNA: TGCGCCAGCAGCCCCGGGACAGGGCTCTCCTACGAGCAGTACTTC. Protein sequence: CASSPGTGLSYEQYF.

The chain recombines TRBV10-3 with TRBJ2-7; the D is unclear. The V end lost 5 bases, the J end lost 5 bases, and 7 bases lay between the germline ends. The CDR3 extends over 11 amino acids. The germline gives CDR1 ENHRY, CDR2 SYGVKD. In DNA form, the CDR3 reads TGTGCCATCAGTTATTCGGACGAGCAGTACTTC. It translates to CAISYSDEQYF.

The genes are TRBV2 and TRBJ2-7; TRBD2 might be the D (5 bases). V dropped 6 bases and J dropped 2 bases, with 14 bases sitting between them. Per the germline V gene, CDR1 is SNHLY and CDR2 is FYNNEI. The CDR3 has 14 residues. In DNA form, the CDR3 reads TGTGCCAGCAGCTCCCCGGGGAACGCCTACGAGCAGTACTTC. Its translation: CASSSPGNAYEQYF.

The chain combines TRBV12-3 or TRBV12-4 with TRBJ2-5, with 7 nucleotides matching TRBD1. The CDR3 covers 13 residues. V shed 7 bases and J 2 bases; nucleotides not matched to a gene: 4. CDR3 sequence reads: CASKVDRQETQYF. CDR3 bases: TGTGCCAGCAAAGTGGACAGGCAAGAGACCCAGTACTTC.